This note documents a single T cell receptor (beta chain) sequence. The data were taken from a study of blood T cell repertoires in COVID-19. Looking at the study overall: Sites across the United States, Italy and Spain contributed samples from acute and convalescent COVID-19. T cells, B-cell-depleted T cells, or PBMCs supplied cDNA or gDNA.

As processed by the authors: Nucleated cell counts were estimated from reference gene primer amplification. Some clones are missing from TCRdb's copy, which holds only in-frame ones; the method was immunoSEQ multiplex PCR. The V and J calls and the clone size are those of that table, but D and trimming were determined from the DNA. The data hold 40,000 or so clones, with almost 90% observed a single time. The V gene lost 3 bases and the J gene lost 4 bases, with 9 bases spanning the gap. Looked up from germline, CDR1 is LNHDA and CDR2 is SQIVND (reference sequence). This CDR3 comprises 13 residues. This clonotype was obtained from a man aged 55 to 69 with active or convalescent COVID-19. The chain links TRBV19 to TRBJ1-1; no clear D. The sample taken for sequencing was peripheral blood. This chain's CDR3 is CASSIGRSTEAFF. As DNA, the CDR3 is TGTGCCAGTAGTATCGGCCGGAGCACTGAAGCTTTCTTT. Full variable domain (rest looked up from reference TRBV19 and TRBJ1-1): DGGITQSPKYLFRKEGQNVTLSCEQNLNHDAMYWYRQDPGQGLRLIYYSQIVNDFQKGDIAEGYSVSREKKESFPLTVTSAQKNPTAFYLCASSIGRSTEAFFGQGTRLTVV.